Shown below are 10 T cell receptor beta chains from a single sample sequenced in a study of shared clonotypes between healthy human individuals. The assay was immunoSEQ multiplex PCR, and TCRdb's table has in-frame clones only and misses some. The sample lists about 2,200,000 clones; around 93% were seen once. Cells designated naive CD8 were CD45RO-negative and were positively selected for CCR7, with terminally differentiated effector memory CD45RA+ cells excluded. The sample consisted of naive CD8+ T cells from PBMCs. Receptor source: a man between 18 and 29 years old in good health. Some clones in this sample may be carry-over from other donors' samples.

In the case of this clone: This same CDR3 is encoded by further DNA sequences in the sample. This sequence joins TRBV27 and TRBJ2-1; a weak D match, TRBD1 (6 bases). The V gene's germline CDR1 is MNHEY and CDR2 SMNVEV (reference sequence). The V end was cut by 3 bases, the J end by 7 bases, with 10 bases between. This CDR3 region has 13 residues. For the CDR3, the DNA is TGTGCCAGCAGTTTGGGGCAGGGGAATGAGCAGTTCTTC. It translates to CASSLGQGNEQFF.

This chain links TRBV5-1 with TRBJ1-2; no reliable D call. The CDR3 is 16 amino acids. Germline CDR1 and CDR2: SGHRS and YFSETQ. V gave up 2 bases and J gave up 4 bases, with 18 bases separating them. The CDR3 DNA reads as TGCGCCAGCAGCTTACGTGGCAGCCACCAATCCTATGGCTACACCTTC. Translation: CASSLRGSHQSYGYTF.

In DNA, the CDR3 is TGTGCCAGCAGCTTAGCACTCCGGGCTGCGGGCGGGGACGTTTACTTC. This gives the protein CASSLALRAAGGDVYF. The genes are TRBV7-7 and TRBJ2-5; D possibly corresponds to TRBD2 (6 bases). Trimming removed 0 bases from V and 14 bases from J, with 25 bases in between. This CDR3 is built from 16 residues. The germline V gene encodes CDR1 SSHAT and CDR2 FNYEAQ (reference sequence). Complete variable domain (other parts from reference TRBV7-7 and TRBJ2-5): GAGVSQSPRYKVTKRGQDVTLRCDPISSHATLYWYQQALGQGPEFLTYFNYEAQPDKSGLPSDRFSAERPEGSISTLTIQRTEQRDSAMYRCASSLALRAAGGDVYFGPGTRLLVL.

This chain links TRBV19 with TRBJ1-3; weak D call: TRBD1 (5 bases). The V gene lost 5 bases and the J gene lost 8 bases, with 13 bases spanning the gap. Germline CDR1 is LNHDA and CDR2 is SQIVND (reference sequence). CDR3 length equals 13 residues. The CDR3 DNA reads TGTGCCAGTAGTCCAGGGACGGAGGACACCATATATTTT. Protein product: CASSPGTEDTIYF.

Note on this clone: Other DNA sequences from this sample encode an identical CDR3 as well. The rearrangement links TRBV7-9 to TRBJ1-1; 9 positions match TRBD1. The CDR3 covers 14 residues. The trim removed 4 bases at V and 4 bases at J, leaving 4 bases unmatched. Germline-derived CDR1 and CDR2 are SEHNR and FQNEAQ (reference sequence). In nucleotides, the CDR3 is TGTGCCAGCAGCTGGACAGGGGTTGGCACTGAAGCTTTCTTT. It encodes CASSWTGVGTEAFF.

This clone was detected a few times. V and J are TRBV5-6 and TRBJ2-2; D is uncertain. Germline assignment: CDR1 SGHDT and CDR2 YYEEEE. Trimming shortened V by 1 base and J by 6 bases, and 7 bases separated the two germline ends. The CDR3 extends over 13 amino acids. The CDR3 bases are TGTGCCAGCAGCTTGTCTAGTCCCGGGGAGCTGTTTTTT. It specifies CASSLSSPGELFF.

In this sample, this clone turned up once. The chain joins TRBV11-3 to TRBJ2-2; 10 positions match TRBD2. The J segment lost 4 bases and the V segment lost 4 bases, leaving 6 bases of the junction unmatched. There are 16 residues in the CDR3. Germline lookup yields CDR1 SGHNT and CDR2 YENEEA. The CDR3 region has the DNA TGTGCCAGCAGCTCCCGGACTAGCGGAGCCACCGGGGAGCTGTTTTTT. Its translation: CASSSRTSGATGELFF. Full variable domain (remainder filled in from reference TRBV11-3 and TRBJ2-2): EAGVVQSPRYKIIEKKQPVAFWCNPISGHNTLYWYLQNLGQGPELLIRYENEEAVDDSQLPKDRFSAERLKGVDSTLKIQPAELGDSAVYLCASSSRTSGATGELFFGEGSRLTVL.

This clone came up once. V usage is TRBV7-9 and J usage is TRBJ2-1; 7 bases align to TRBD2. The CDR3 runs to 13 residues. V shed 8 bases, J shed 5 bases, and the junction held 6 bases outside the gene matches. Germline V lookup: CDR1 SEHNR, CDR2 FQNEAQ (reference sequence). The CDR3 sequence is CASGRADNNEQFF. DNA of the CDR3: TGTGCCAGCGGGAGGGCCGACAACAATGAGCAGTTCTTC.

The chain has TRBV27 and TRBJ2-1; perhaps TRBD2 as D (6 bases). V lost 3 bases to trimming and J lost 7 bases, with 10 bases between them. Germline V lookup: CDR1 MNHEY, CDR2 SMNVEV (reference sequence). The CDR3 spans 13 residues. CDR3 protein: CASSLGGWNEQFF. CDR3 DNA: TGTGCCAGCAGTTTGGGGGGTTGGAATGAGCAGTTCTTC.

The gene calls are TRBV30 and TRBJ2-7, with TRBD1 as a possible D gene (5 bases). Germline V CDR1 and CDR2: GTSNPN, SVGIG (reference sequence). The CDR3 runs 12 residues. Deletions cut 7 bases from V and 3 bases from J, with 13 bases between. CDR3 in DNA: TGTGCCTATGACAGTATATTCTACGAGCAGTACTTC. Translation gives CAYDSIFYEQYF.